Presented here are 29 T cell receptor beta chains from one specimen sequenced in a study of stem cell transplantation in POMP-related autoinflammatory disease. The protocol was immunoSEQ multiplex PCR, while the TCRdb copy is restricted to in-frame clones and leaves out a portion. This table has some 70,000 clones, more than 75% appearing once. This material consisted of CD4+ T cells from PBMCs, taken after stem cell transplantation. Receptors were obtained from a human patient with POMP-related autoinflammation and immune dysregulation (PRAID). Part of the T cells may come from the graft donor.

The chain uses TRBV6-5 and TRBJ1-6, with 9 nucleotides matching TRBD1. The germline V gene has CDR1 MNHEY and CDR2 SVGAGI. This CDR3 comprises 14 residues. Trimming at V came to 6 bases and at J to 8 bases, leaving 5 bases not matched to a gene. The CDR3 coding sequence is TGTGCCAGCAGAGGGACAGGGTGGGATTCACCCCTCCACTTT. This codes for CASRGTGWDSPLHF.

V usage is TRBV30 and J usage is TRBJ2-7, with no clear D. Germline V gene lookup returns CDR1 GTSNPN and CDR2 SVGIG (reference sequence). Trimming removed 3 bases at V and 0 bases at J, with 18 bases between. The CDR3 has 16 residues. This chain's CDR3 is CAWSGPRGFPSYEQYF. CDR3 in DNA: TGTGCCTGGAGCGGTCCGCGTGGGTTCCCCTCCTACGAGCAGTACTTC. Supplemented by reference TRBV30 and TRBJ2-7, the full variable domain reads SQTIHQWPATLVQPVGSPLSLECTVEGTSNPNLYWYRQAAGRGLQLLFYSVGIGQISSEVPQNLSASRPQDRQFILSSKKLLLSDSGFYLCAWSGPRGFPSYEQYFGPGTRLTVT.

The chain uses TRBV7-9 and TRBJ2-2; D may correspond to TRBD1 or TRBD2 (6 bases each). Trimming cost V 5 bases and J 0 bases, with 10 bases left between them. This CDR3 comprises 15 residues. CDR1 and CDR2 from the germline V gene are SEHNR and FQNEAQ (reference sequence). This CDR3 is CASSPGAANTGELFF. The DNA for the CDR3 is TGTGCCAGCAGCCCGGGGGCAGCGAACACCGGGGAGCTGTTTTTT.

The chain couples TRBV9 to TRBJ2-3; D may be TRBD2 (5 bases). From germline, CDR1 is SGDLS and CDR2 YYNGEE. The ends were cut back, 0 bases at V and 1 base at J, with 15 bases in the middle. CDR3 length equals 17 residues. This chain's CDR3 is CASSVDVSAKGTDTQYF. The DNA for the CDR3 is TGTGCCAGCAGCGTAGACGTTAGCGCTAAGGGCACAGATACGCAGTATTTT.

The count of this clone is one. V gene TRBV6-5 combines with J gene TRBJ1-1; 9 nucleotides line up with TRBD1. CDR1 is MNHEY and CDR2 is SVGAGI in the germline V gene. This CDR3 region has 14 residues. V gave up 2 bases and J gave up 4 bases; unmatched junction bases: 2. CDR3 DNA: TGTGCCAGCAGTTACCTGGACAGGGGCACTGAAGCTTTCTTT. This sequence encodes CASSYLDRGTEAFF.

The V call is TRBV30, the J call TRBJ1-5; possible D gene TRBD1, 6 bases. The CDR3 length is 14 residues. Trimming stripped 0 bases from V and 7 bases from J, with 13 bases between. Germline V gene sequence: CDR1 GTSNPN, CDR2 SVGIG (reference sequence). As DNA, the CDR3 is TGTGCCTGGAGTGTGGGCAGGGGCGGACAGCCCCAGCATTTT. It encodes CAWSVGRGGQPQHF.

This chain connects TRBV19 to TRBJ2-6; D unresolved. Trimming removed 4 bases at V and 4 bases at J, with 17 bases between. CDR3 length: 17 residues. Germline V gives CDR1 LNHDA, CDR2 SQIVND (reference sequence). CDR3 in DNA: TGTGCCAGTAGTAAGACCCAGCCCTTAGGCGGGGCCAACGTCCTGACTTTC. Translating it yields CASSKTQPLGGANVLTF.

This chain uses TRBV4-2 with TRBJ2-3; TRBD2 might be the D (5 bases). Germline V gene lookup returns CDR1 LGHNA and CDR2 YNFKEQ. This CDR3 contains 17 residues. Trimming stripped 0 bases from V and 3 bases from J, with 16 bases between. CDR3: CASSQDQRGWRTDTQYF. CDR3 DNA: TGTGCCAGCAGCCAAGATCAGCGCGGGTGGAGGACAGATACGCAGTATTTT.

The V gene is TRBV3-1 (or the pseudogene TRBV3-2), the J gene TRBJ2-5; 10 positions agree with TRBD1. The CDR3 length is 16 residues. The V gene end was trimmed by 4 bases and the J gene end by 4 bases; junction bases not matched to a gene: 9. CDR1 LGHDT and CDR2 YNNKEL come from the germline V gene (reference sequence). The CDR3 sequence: CASSPRDRGRRETQYF. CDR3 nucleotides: TGTGCCAGCAGCCCCCGGGACAGGGGAAGGCGAGAGACCCAGTACTTC.

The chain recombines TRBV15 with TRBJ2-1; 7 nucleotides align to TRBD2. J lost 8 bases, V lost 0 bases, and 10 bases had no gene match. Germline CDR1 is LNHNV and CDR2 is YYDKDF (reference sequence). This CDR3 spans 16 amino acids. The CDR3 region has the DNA TGTGCCACCAGCAGAGACTTAAGGGAGGGCCTCGATGAGCAGTTCTTC. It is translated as CATSRDLREGLDEQFF.

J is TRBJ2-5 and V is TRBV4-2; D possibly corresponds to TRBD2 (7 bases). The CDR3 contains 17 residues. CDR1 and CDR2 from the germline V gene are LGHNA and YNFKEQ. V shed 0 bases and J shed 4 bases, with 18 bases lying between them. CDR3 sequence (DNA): TGTGCCAGCAGCCAAGATAGTACCCGGGGGGCGGGAGAGACCCAGTACTTC. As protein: CASSQDSTRGAGETQYF.

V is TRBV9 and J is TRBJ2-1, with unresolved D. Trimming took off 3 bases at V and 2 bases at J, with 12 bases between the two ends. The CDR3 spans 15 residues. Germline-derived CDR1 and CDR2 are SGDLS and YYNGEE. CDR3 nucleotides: TGTGCCAGCAGCGCCACGGTCGGTACCTACAATGAGCAGTTCTTC. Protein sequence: CASSATVGTYNEQFF.

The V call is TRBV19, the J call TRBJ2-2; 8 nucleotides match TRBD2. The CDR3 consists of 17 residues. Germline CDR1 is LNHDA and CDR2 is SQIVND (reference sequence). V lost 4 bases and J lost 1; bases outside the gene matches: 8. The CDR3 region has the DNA TGTGCCAGTAGTAGTCTCCCTAGCGGGTGGAACACCGGGGAGCTGTTTTTT. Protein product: CASSSLPSGWNTGELFF.

CDR3 amino acids: CASSGGPVSGTEAFF. The CDR3 DNA reads TGTGCCAGCAGTGGGGGGCCGGTGAGTGGCACTGAAGCTTTCTTT. The V call is TRBV2, the J call TRBJ1-1; the D gene is possibly TRBD1 (6 bases). The CDR3 totals 15 residues. The ends were cut back, 4 bases at V and 4 bases at J, with 16 bases in the middle. The V gene's germline CDR1 is SNHLY and CDR2 FYNNEI.

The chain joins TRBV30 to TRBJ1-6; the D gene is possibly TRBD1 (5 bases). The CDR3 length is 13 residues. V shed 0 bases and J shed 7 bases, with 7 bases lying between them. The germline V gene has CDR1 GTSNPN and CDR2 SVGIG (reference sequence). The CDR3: CAWSVDSNSPLHF. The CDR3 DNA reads TGTGCCTGGAGTGTAGACAGCAATTCACCCCTCCACTTT.

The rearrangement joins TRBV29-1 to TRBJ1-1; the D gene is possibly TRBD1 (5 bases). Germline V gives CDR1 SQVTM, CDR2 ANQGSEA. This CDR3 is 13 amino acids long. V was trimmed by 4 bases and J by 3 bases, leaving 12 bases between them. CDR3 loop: CSVGPDSYTEAFF. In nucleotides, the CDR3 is TGCAGCGTTGGCCCCGACAGTTACACTGAAGCTTTCTTT.

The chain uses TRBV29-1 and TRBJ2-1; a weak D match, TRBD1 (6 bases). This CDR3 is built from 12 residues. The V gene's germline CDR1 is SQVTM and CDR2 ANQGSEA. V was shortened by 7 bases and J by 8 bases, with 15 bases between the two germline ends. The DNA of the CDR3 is TGCAGCGGAGAAACAGGGCGCGATGAGCAGTTCTTC. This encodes CSGETGRDEQFF.

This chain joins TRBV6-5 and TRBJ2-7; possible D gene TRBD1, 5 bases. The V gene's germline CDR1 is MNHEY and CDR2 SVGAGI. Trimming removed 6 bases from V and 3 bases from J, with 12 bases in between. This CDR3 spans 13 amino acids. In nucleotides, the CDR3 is TGTGCCAGCAGCCCCGGACACCACTACGAGCAGTACGTC. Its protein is CASSPGHHYEQYV.

The CDR3 here is CASRGPGRDKNIQYF. The CDR3 DNA reads TGTGCCAGCAGGGGGCCCGGAAGGGACAAAAACATTCAGTACTTC. This chain connects TRBV2 to TRBJ2-4, with D perhaps matching TRBD1 (5 bases). The V and J ends lost 6 bases and 3 bases respectively, with 15 bases between them. CDR1 is SNHLY, CDR2 FYNNEI, per germline. This CDR3 spans 15 amino acids.

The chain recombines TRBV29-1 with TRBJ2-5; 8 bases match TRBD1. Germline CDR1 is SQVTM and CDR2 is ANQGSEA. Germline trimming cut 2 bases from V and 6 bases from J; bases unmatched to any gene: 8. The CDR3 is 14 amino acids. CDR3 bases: TGCAGCGTTGAAAGGCCAGGGGGCTTAAAGACCCAGTACTTC. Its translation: CSVERPGGLKTQYF.

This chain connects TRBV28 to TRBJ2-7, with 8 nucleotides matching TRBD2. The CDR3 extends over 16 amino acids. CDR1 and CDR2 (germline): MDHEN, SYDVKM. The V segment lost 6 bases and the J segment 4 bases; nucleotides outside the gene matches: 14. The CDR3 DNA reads TGTGCCAGCAGCCAACGCCGGGGGGGGCTTAGGTACGAGCAGTACGTC. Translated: CASSQRRGGLRYEQYV.

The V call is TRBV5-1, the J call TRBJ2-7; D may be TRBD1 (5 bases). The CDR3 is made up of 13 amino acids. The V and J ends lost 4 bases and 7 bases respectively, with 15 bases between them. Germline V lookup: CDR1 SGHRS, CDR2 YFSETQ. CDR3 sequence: CASSLGLTWEQYF. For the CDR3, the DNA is TGCGCCAGCAGCCTGGGGCTCACCTGGGAGCAGTACTTC.

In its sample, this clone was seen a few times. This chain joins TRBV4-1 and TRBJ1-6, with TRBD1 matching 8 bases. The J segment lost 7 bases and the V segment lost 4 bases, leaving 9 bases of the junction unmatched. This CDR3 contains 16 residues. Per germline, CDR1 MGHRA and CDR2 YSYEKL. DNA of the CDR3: TGCGCCAGCAGCCCGAGGTTGGGACAGGAGAATTCACCCCTCCACTTT. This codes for CASSPRLGQENSPLHF.

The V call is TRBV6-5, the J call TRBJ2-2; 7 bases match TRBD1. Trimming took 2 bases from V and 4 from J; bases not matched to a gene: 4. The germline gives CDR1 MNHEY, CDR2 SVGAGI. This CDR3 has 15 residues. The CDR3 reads CASSYLDRATGELFF. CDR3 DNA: TGTGCCAGCAGTTACCTTGACAGGGCCACCGGGGAGCTGTTTTTT.

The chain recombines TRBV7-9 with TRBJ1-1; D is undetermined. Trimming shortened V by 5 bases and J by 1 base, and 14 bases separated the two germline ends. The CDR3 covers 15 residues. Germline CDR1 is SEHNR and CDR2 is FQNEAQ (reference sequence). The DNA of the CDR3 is TGTGCCAGCAGCCACCTTGGGCCAGAGAACACTGAAGCTTTCTTT. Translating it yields CASSHLGPENTEAFF.

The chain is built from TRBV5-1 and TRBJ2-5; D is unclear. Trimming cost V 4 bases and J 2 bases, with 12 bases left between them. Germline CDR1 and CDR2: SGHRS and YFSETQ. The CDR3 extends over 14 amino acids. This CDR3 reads CASSPGVGQETQYF. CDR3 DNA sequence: TGCGCCAGCAGCCCCGGAGTGGGGCAAGAGACCCAGTACTTC.

Written as DNA, the CDR3 is TGTGCCAGCTCACCACTAGACTCGATCTCCTACGAGCAGTACTTC. It specifies CASSPLDSISYEQYF. This chain joins TRBV18 and TRBJ2-7; D is uncertain. This CDR3 spans 15 amino acids. Germline V gives CDR1 KGHSH, CDR2 LQKENI. The V end was cut by 1 base, the J end by 0 bases, with 10 bases between.

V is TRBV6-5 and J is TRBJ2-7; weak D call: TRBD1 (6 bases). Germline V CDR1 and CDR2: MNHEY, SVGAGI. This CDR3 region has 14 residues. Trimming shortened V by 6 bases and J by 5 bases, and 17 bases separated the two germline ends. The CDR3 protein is CASSQGPGVHEQYF. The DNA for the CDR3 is TGTGCCAGCAGCCAGGGACCAGGGGTCCACGAGCAGTACTTC.

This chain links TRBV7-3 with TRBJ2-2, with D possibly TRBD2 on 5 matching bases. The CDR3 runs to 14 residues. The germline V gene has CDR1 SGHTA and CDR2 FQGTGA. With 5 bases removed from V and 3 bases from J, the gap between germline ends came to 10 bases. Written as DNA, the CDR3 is TGTGCCAGCAGCCCAGCGGCGGACACCGGGGAGCTGTTTTTT. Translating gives CASSPAADTGELFF.